A single sample is the source of the 6 T cell receptor beta chains below, sequenced in a study of Graves' ophthalmopathy and Graves' hyperthyroidism. RNA transcripts provided the template for amplifying TCR beta CDR3 regions. HTBI-primed RT-PCR formed the first round, and a multiplex PCR formed the second. One entry per CDR3 protein results from TCRdb running MiXCR on the multiplex PCR reads. The sample holds about 160,000 distinct CDR3 sequences, approximately 38% seen once. Sequenced: peripheral blood. These receptor sequences come from a woman between 40 and 50 years old with Graves' ophthalmopathy.

The rearrangement uses TRBV6-1 and TRBJ1-1, with 7 bases that match TRBD1. V lost 0 bases to trimming and J lost 12 bases; unmatched junction nucleotides: 10. Per the germline V gene, CDR1 is MNHNS and CDR2 is SASEGT. The CDR3 covers 14 residues. The DNA for the CDR3 is TGTGCCAGCAGTGAAGCACAGACAGGGAGGTTAACTTTCTTT. Amino acids: CASSEAQTGRLTFF.

This clonotype was recorded at least ten times. The gene calls are TRBV5-1 and TRBJ2-6; D gene ambiguous. Trimming removed 1 base at V and 2 bases at J, with 7 bases between. There are 15 residues in the CDR3. The germline CDR1 and CDR2 sequences are SGHRS and YFSETQ. The CDR3 nucleotides read TGCGCCAGCAGCTTGACGGCAGCTGGGGCCAACGTCCTGACTTTC. As protein: CASSLTAAGANVLTF. Together with reference TRBV5-1 and TRBJ2-6, the CDR3 gives the full variable domain: KAGVTQTPRYLIKTRGQQVTLSCSPISGHRSVSWYQQTPGQGLQFLFEYFSETQRNKGNFPGRFSGRQFSNSRSEMNVSTLELGDSALYLCASSLTAAGANVLTFGAGSRLTVL.

This clonotype was counted many times. The J gene is TRBJ2-5, the V gene TRBV12-3 or TRBV12-4; 7 nucleotides line up with TRBD1. CDR3 length equals 15 residues. Trimming took 6 bases from V and 4 from J; bases not matched to a gene: 11. CDR3 sequence reads: CASSHTTQGIETQYF. The CDR3, as DNA: TGTGCCAGCAGCCATACCACACAGGGGATAGAGACCCAGTACTTC.

The chain couples TRBV30 to TRBJ1-1; 10 bases fit TRBD1. The CDR3 consists of 17 residues. V dropped 3 bases and J dropped 2; count of bases not matched to a gene: 12. Per the germline V gene, CDR1 is GTSNPN and CDR2 is SVGIG (reference sequence). This CDR3 reads CAWSPRDRGSSNTEAFF. The CDR3 bases are TGTGCCTGGAGCCCACGGGACAGGGGTTCGTCTAACACTGAAGCTTTCTTT.

This clonotype was picked up a small number of times. The chain joins TRBV12-3 or TRBV12-4 to TRBJ1-1; the match to TRBD1 covers 7 bases. The CDR3 has 17 residues. Germline trimming cut 5 bases from V and 0 bases from J; bases unmatched to any gene: 12. CDR3 nucleotides: TGTGCCAGCAGTCCCTCCCAGACAGGGATCATGAACACTGAAGCTTTCTTT. Translated, it gives CASSPSQTGIMNTEAFF.

In this sample, this clonotype turned up many times. V and J are TRBV5-1 and TRBJ1-5; TRBD1 aligns across 10 bases. Germline loops: CDR1 SGHRS, CDR2 YFSETQ. V shed 4 bases, J shed 2 bases, and the junction held 3 bases outside the gene matches. The length of the CDR3 is 15 residues. CDR3: CASSHGQGGNQPQHF. The CDR3 nucleotides are TGCGCCAGCAGCCATGGACAGGGGGGCAATCAGCCCCAGCATTTT.